This T cell receptor (beta chain) was found in a study of cytomegalovirus exposure and HLA in healthy donors listed by TCRdb under 2017. In the study overall: An earlier analysis of roughly 630 of the donors reported about 290 Gb of sequence data and 117 million unique TCR beta sequences from 150 million to 200 million T cells. Approximately 300 gigabases of sequencing data and tens of millions of unique TCR sequences were included in an early release covering roughly 600 HLA-typed donors. The genetic ancestry cluster associated with self-reported Caucasian donors included roughly 84% of the roughly 400 genotyped donors. The study aimed to test whether cataloging public T cell receptors could reveal signatures of past pathogen exposure. The study profiled the T cell repertoires of fewer than 850 subjects by immunosequencing and related them to cytomegalovirus serostatus. Along with the roughly 700-subject first cohort, a separate validation cohort of 120 different subjects was used. The study combined high-throughput TCR immunosequencing, statistical association of individual TCRs with disease status, and machine learning to predict cytomegalovirus infection status. In a later analysis, previously published TCR beta repertoires from roughly 710 donors were re-analyzed and high-resolution HLA genotyping was added so that TCR occurrence patterns could be studied. Rather than drawing on any new phenotypic data, the later analysis identified candidate immune exposures from TCR beta sequences and the way those sequences occurred across donors. An earlier analysis of approximately 580 of the donors used high-throughput TCR beta sequencing to judge whether each TCR beta V gene segment behaved as functional or pseudogenic. Donor age, sex, ethnicity and CMV serostatus were compiled together with the repertoire data. In a later genetic analysis, genome-wide SNP genotypes for about three fifths of the 666 donors were used, and that subset was treated as a discovery cohort. Every repertoire in the discovery cohort had been generated on one and the same sequencing platform. Both class I and class II loci were covered by HLA typing, at four-digit resolution. Typing coverage varied by locus: roughly 629-640 donors for A, B, C, DRB1 and DQB1; some 520 for DQA1; nearly 610 for DPA1; around 450 for DPB1. A handful of DR-DQ haplotypes were handled as single units for association and clustering because linkage in the cohort was strong. Across some 400 genotyped donors of the cohort, an average of 235,054 unique TCR beta nucleotide sequences per donor were sequenced, and approximately 17% of those sequences were non-productive. Points the paper makes about the study in general: The sequencing pipeline was judged likely to have produced a cluster of highly shared sequence variants as a technical artifact. Most TCR sequences were observed very rarely across donors, whereas some public TCRs were present in many individuals. Assigning TCR associations to individual alleles was difficult when HLA alleles, especially DR and DQ, strongly co-occurred. The study listed over 150 TCR beta chains as associated with cytomegalovirus. A later analysis found that most CMV-associated TCR beta chains appeared HLA-restricted, with HLA associations seemingly driven largely by CMV exposure. According to a later analysis, parvovirus B19, influenza, CMV and Epstein-Barr virus appeared linked to several top co-occurrence clusters. In a later analysis, HLA-associated TCR beta chains showed more clonal expansion and lower generation probabilities than non-associated chains that were equally common. Because some donors lacked HLA typing at each locus, the association tests relied only on the typed subset. In an earlier analysis of 587 of the donors, most TCR beta V segments were observed in productive rearrangements about 87% or about 30% of the time, broadly matching IMGT annotations. A further reported finding was that TCR beta sequences accurately predicted the HLA-A and HLA-B alleles for most subjects in the first cohort. A later genetic analysis associated a missense DCLRE1C variant with V-gene and J-gene trimming of TCR beta chains, and an independent cohort replicated the association. Fewer than 20 rarely observed V segments, including chromosome 9 orphons, were excluded from the earlier analysis of some 590 of the donors because counts were too low. In vitro tests confirmed that a few of the cytomegalovirus-associated TCR beta chains recognize cytomegalovirus antigens. The classifier was reported to diagnose cytomegalovirus status with high specificity and sensitivity in both the original and validation cohorts. The 87-base-pair reads could not distinguish some IMGT-functional V segments, including TRBV6-2 and TRBV6-3, so those segments were excluded. At a false discovery rate of 0.05, a later analysis linked under 20,000 TCR beta sequences to specific HLA alleles. Sequencing depth was assumed to be roughly uniform across donors in the presence/absence analyses, though that assumption may not hold. In this cohort, only TCR beta chains were sequenced, and detectable features were limited by the absence of alpha or paired-chain data. According to a later genetic analysis, donors in an Asian-associated ancestry cluster had fewer N-insertions in productive TCRs than the roughly 670-donor mean. CMV serostatus was the only immune exposure information available for the cohort. Correlated functional status among segregating V segments might reflect linkage disequilibrium, but an unknown experimental factor could not be ruled out. The authors suggested that the approach could potentially be generalized to other disease states and immunological phenotypes. In a later analysis, TCR association rates were found to vary across HLA loci, with the most associated TCRs seen for DRB1 alleles and the fewest for HLA-C alleles.

The cohort was made up of around 720 healthy bone marrow donors. Cohort members were all nominally healthy when sampled, although unrecorded immune exposures were likely present. The donor was CMV seronegative and was included in the group of around 320 seronegative cohort members. Every donor gave a peripheral blood sample, and the peripheral blood mononuclear cells from that sample were used for TCR beta sequencing. The Qiagen DNeasy Blood Extraction Kit was used to extract genomic DNA from the blood cell samples. As regards this clone: Its target antigen remains unknown. No clone much larger than this one lies a single base away; base qualities are absent.

Taken from cysteine to phenylalanine, the CDR3 has 12 residues. Kept here is only the CDR3 DNA, which spans 36 bases and is read in frame from base 1. V is shortened by 0 bases, J by 8 bases, and the region joining them spans 7 bases. CDR1 and CDR2 are drawn from the germline V gene: MGHRA, YSYEKL. The library relied on the immunoSEQ multiplex PCR assay. The multiplex PCR relied on a mix of 60 forward primers for TCR Vbeta segments and 13 reverse primers for TCR Jbeta segments. Amplification of the CDR3 region of rearranged TCR beta genes was performed with a multiplex PCR assay on genomic DNA. Amplified TCR beta libraries were sequenced as 87-base-pair reads on the Illumina HiSeq System. Concerning the study's data processing: A later analysis tallied around 87 million unique TCR beta chains across the 666 repertoires, and some 12 million of those chains were shared by two or more donors. A nearest-neighbor algorithm error-corrected the raw reads and collapsed the reads into unique sequences, merging closely related sequences to remove PCR and sequencing errors. To assign V, D and J gene segments, CDR3 sequences were aligned to IMGT reference sequences. For a sequence to be retained, a match of at least six nucleotides to both a V gene segment and a J gene segment was required. A rearrangement counted as productive if the CDR3 had no stop codons and remained in frame with V and J, and every other rearrangement counted as non-productive. CDR3 was defined according to IMGT convention as the region running from the second conserved V-encoded cysteine to the conserved J-encoded phenylalanine. The earlier analysis of 587 of the donors excluded sequences that lacked an unambiguous match to a single V gene segment. An earlier analysis of several hundred of the donors classified V segments as functional when productive rearrangements were above 56.7% and as segregating when the standard deviation between donors was above 5%. A statistical classification framework was built to diagnose cytomegalovirus status from the catalog of TCR beta chain sequences. A later analysis assigned V and J genes by comparing TCR nucleotide sequences with IMGT/GENE-DB human TR gene sequences. The TCRdist pipeline was used in a later analysis to assign CDR3 sequences and most-parsimonious VDJ recombination scenarios. A later analysis defined each TCR beta chain by its CDR3 amino acid sequence plus V-gene family, and excluded reads lacking a unique V-gene family. To address suspected cross-contamination and a sequencing artifact, a later analysis removed several hundred highly shared, low-generation-probability nucleotide sequences. In a later analysis, a clonal expansion index for each public chain was calculated from normalized within-repertoire ranks of inferred template counts. A later analysis computed generation probabilities with a VDJ recombination model fitted to out-of-frame rearrangements, and checked the results against IGoR. A later analysis scored TCR-TCR, TCR-HLA and TCR-CMV co-occurrence with hypergeometric tests, applying a repertoire-size bias correction to TCR pairs. In a later analysis, false discovery rates were estimated by permuting HLA or CMV assignments 20 times. In a later analysis, co-occurring TCRs were grouped using DBSCAN, with TCRdist sequence similarity added in when clustering inside HLA-allele-positive subsets. Repertoires with fewer than 30,000 or more than 120,000 public chains were left out of co-occurrence clustering, as were about 5 repertoires with anomalous nucleotide sharing. TCRdb took over this immuneACCESS table, retaining in-frame rearrangements with V and J assigned. Such tables are incomplete; in checked studies, under half of the missing clones stem from an unresolved V gene, and the remainder is unexplained. The V and J calls and clone size come from that table; D and trimming were worked out from the DNA. This sample gives about 160,000 clones in total; 65% to 80% of them show up just once. About 2.1% of the sample is taken by the ten largest.

Rearrangement joined TRBV4-1 to TRBJ1-1; a tentative D call is TRBD1 (6 bases match). Sequencing was carried out using PBMCs. The receptor was derived from a female donor in good health and CMV-seronegative. The bases read TGCGCCAGCAGCCAAGAGAGGGGGGAAGCTTTCTTT. This codes for CASSQERGEAFF.